This paragraph reports one T cell receptor beta chain. The CDR3 loop spans 15 amino acids. Germline assignment: CDR1 MNHEY and CDR2 SVGAGI. V shed 4 bases and J 7 bases; nucleotides not matched to a gene: 5. Participant ages covered roughly 18 to 89 years across 20 to 30 US areas. Clinical history as reported by participants underpinned cohort assignment. Libraries were prepared by immunoSEQ multiplex PCR; TCRdb keeps only in-frame clonotypes and omits some of them. The sample contains over 200,000 clones, over 85% of which appear only once. This sample was taken from a study of blood T cell repertoires in COVID-19.

This TCR was recovered from a woman aged 25 to 45 with acute COVID-19. The sequenced sample consisted of PBMCs or T cells enriched from blood (not recorded which). V usage is TRBV6-5 and J usage is TRBJ2-1; 12 bases map to TRBD2. This chain's CDR3 is CASSSSGGAANEQFF. CDR3 DNA sequence: TGTGCCAGCAGTTCTAGCGGGGGGGCCGCGAATGAGCAGTTCTTC.